This record looks at one T cell receptor beta chain sequence and its context. Its antigen is still unknown. Per-base quality was not reported, and no clone a single base away is much larger than it. The donors were roughly 40 Caucasian individuals from Russia, aged roughly 6 to 90 years, who were systemically healthy. Each donor gave ten milliliters of peripheral blood, collected into EDTA-treated Vacutainer tubes. Ficoll-Paque density-gradient centrifugation was used to isolate PBMCs, with at least 6 million per sample. Trizol reagent was used to extract total RNA from PBMCs, with at least 5 micrograms per sample. The percentages of naive CD45RAhigh/CD27high T cells were determined by flow cytometry on a PBMC aliquot from every donor. This sample was included in a study of blood T cells in healthy people across ages (dated by TCRdb to the mid-2010s). Study-level background: In model experiments, template switching captured roughly one uniquely barcoded TCR beta cDNA molecule for every two T cells. The study measured age-related changes in TCR beta repertoire diversity using deep sequencing normalized with unique cDNA molecular identifiers. Four age groups were formed from the donors: young (average 16 years), middle-aged (approximately 42), aged (approximately 60) and long-lived (more than 75). Donors of different ages were randomly distributed across sequencing lanes to avoid experimental bias. The study analyzed two additional independent replicas of 1 million unique cDNA reads from the same blood draw for two donors, one aged 18 to 30 and one aged 80 or older. Summary of the overall study and its limitations: Estimates of total diversity based on one million sequenced T cells were considered lower bounds and underestimates. The CMV infection status of donors was not known, potentially confounding age-related changes in expanded clonotypes. Since profiling was done on bulk unsorted PBMCs, naive and antigen-experienced compartments could not be conclusively compared. Compared with the aged group, the long-lived group had more naive CD4+ T cells, fewer expanded clones and increased TCR diversity, suggesting age selection. Observed TCR beta diversity per million T cells fell roughly linearly with age, and a significant reduction was already apparent by age roughly 40. A strong correlation was found between observed TCR beta diversity and the percentage of naive T cells measured by flow cytometry.

Deletion took 8 bases off V and 8 bases off J, with a span of 22 bases between the germline ends. The CDR3 runs 15 residues from the cysteine to the phenylalanine. Only the CDR3 part of the read is kept: 45 bases, read in frame from the first base. In the germline V gene, CDR1 corresponds to MGHDK and CDR2 to SYGVNS. The library was obtained by 5' RACE. Sequenced on an Illumina HiSeq 2500. A second about 6 to 11 cycle PCR used a sample-barcoded 5' primer and a J-beta primer mix. A template-switch 5' adaptor carrying 12 random nucleotides introduced a unique molecular identifier onto each TCR beta cDNA molecule. Each sample yielded at least 2.5 million CDR3-containing paired-end reads. The Mint cDNA synthesis kit, primed by a TRBC-specific oligonucleotide, was used to synthesize first-strand cDNA from all RNA. All cDNA was treated with uracil-DNA glycosylase and then went through a first 18-cycle PCR with the universal primers M1SS and BC2_uni_R. Under the source paper's analysis protocol: Each sample was normalized by randomly selecting 1 million high-quality reads, each carrying a distinct molecular identifier. Reads sharing molecular identifiers were discarded rather than binned into consensus sequences. MiTCR, with a Q25 quality threshold and the strictest error-elimination algorithm, was used for CDR3 identification, clonotype clustering and error correction. Lower-bound total TCR beta diversity was estimated with a nonparametric unseen species model using Euler transformation. TCRdb reanalyzed the raw reads on its own, using fastp at Q25 for trimming and MiXCR for clone calling, and kept in-frame beta chains. Every distinct CDR3 protein forms one entry, paired with its most common genes and DNA. TCRdb's processing, not the authors' own work, is the source of the V and J calls. For this sample there are about 1.4 million distinct CDR3 sequences; roughly 59% appear just once. The ten largest clones capture about 6.3% of the sample.

Recombination connected TRBV25-1 to TRBJ2-1; the D gene is perhaps TRBD2, on 5 matching bases. This sequence was found in a man aged 18 to 35 in good health. Sequencing was performed on blood. The nucleotide sequence is TGTGCCAGCCCCCGGTCGAGACTACCCGCTTATGAGCAGTTCTTC. Its protein is CASPRSRLPAYEQFF.